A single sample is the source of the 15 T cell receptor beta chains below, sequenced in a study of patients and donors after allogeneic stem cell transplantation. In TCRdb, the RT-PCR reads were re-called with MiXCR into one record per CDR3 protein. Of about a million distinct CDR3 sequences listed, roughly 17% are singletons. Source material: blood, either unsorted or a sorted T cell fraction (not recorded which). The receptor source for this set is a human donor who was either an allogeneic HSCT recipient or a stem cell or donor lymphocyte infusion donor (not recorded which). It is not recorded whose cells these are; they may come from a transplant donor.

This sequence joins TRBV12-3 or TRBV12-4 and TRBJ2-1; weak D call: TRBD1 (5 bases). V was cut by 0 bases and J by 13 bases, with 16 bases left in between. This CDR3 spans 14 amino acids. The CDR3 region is CASSLAQTARLQFF. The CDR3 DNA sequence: TGTGCCAGCAGTTTAGCTCAGACAGCCCGATTACAGTTCTTC.

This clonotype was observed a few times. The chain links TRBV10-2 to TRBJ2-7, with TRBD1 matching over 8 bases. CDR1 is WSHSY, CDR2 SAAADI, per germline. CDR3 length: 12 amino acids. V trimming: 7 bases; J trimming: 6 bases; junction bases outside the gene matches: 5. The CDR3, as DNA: TGCGCCAGCATGGGGACAGGATCCGAGCAGTACTTC. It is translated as CASMGTGSEQYF.

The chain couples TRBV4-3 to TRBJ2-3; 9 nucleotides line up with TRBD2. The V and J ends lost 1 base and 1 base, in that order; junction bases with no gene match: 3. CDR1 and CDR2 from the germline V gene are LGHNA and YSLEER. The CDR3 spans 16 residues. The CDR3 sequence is CASSQVSGGGTDTQYF. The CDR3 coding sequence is TGCGCCAGCAGCCAAGTTAGCGGGGGAGGCACAGATACGCAGTATTTT.

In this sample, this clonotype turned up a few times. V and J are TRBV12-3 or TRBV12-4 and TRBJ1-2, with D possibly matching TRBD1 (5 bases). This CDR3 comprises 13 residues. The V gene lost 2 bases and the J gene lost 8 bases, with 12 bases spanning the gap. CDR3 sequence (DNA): TGTGCCAGCAGTTTATTTGGGGGAGAAGGCTACACCTTC. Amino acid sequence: CASSLFGGEGYTF.

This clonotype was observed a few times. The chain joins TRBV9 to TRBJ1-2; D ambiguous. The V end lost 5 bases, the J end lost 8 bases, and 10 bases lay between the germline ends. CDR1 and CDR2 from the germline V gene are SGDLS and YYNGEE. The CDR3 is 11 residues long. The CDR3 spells CASRLGWGYTF. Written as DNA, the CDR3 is TGTGCCAGCAGGCTAGGGTGGGGCTACACCTTC.

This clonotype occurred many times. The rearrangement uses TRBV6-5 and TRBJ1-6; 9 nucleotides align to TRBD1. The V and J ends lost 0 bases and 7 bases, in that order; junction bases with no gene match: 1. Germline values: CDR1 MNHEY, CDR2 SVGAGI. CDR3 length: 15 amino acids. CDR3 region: CASSYSGQGNSPLHF. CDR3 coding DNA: TGTGCCAGCAGTTACTCTGGACAGGGGAATTCACCCCTCCACTTT.

This CDR3 reads CASSLAKRGDPEQFF. The CDR3 region has the DNA TGTGCCAGCAGCTTAGCTAAGCGGGGGGACCCTGAGCAGTTCTTC. This chain uses TRBV7-2 with TRBJ2-1, with 9 bases that match TRBD2. The germline gives CDR1 SGHTA, CDR2 FQGNSA. This CDR3 region has 15 residues. V shed 0 bases, J shed 9 bases, and the junction held 6 bases outside the gene matches.

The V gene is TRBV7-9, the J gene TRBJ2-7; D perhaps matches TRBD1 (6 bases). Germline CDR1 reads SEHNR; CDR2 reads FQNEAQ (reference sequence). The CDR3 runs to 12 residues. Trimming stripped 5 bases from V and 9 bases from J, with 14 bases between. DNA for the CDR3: TGTGCCAGCAGCCCCACAGGGCCCGGGCAGTACTTC. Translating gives CASSPTGPGQYF.

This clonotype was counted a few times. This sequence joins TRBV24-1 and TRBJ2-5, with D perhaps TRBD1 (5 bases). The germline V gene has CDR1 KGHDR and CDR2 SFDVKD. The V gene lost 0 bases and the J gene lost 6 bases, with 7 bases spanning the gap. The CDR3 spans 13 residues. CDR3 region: CATSDLGAKTQYF. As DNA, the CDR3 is TGTGCCACCAGTGATTTGGGGGCGAAGACCCAGTACTTC.

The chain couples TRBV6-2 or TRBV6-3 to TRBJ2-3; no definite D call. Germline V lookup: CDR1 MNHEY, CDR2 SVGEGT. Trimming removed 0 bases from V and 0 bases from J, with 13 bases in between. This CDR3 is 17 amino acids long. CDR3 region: CASSYSIGNRSTDTQYF. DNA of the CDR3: TGTGCCAGCAGTTACTCGATCGGAAACAGAAGCACAGATACGCAGTATTTT.

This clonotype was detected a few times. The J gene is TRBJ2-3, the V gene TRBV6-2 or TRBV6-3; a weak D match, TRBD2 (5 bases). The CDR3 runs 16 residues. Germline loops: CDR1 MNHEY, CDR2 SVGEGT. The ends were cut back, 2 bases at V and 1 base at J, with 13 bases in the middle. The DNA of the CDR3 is TGTGCCAGCAGTTACCCAACTAGTTTCGGCACAGATACGCAGTATTTT. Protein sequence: CASSYPTSFGTDTQYF.

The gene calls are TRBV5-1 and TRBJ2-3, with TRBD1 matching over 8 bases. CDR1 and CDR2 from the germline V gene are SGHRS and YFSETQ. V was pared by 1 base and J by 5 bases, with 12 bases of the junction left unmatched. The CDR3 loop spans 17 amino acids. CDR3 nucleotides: TGCGCCAGCAGCTTGAGGGGGGCGACAGGGGTCTTAGATACGCAGTATTTT. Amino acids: CASSLRGATGVLDTQYF.

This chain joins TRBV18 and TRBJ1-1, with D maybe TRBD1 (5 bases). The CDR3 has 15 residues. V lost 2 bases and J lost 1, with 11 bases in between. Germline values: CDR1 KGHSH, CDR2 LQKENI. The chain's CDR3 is CASSPGRQQNTEAFF. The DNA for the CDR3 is TGTGCCAGCTCACCAGGTCGACAGCAGAACACTGAAGCTTTCTTT.

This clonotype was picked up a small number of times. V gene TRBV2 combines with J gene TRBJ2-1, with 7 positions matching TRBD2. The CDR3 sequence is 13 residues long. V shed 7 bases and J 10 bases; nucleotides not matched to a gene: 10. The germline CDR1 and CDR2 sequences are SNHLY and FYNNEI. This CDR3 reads CASNAEGRGEQFF. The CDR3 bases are TGTGCCAGCAATGCCGAGGGGAGGGGCGAGCAGTTCTTC.

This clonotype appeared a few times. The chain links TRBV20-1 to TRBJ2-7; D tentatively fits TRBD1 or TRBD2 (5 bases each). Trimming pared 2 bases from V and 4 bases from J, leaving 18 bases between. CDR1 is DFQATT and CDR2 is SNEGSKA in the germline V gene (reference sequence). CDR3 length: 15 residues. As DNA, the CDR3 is TGCAGTGCTAGATCCTCCGGGACGTTCGTTTACGAGCAGTACTTC. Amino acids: CSARSSGTFVYEQYF.